These 23 T cell receptor beta chains came from one sample sequenced in a study of blood T cell repertoires in COVID-19 (dated by TCRdb to 2018 to 2020). Libraries were prepared through the immunoSEQ multiplex PCR assay. The table comes from immuneACCESS by way of TCRdb, which keeps in-frame sequences with V and J called. Part of the clones is missing from these tables; in studies checked, under half for an unresolved V gene and the rest for unknown reasons. Recorded for this sample are about 200,000 clones; roughly 85% of them occurred a single time. Together, the top ten hold around 5.2% of the sample. Sample: peripheral blood. These TCRs come from a woman older than 75 with acute or convalescent COVID-19.

The V gene is TRBV7-2, the J gene TRBJ1-5; 7 nucleotides agree with TRBD1. J lost 3 bases, V lost 3 bases, and 5 bases had no gene match. This CDR3 is 15 amino acids long. The germline CDR1 and CDR2 sequences are SGHTA and FQGNSA. The CDR3 here is CASSFDRAYNQPQHF. CDR3 DNA: TGTGCCAGCAGCTTTGACAGGGCCTACAATCAGCCCCAGCATTTT.

The CDR3 region is CASSSSRGETQYF. The CDR3 DNA reads TGTGCCAGCAGCTCTTCCCGGGGGGAGACCCAGTACTTC. The rearrangement links TRBV7-3 to TRBJ2-5, with a weak D call TRBD2 (6 bases). CDR3 length equals 13 residues. Germline assignment: CDR1 SGHTA and CDR2 FQGTGA. The germline V and J ends were trimmed by 4 bases and 5 bases, with 11 bases remaining between them.

The chain links TRBV7-9 to TRBJ2-3, with 8 bases aligning to TRBD1. CDR1 is SEHNR and CDR2 is FQNEAQ in the germline V gene (reference sequence). The CDR3 is 15 residues long. V lost 3 bases and J lost 3; bases outside the gene matches: 5. The CDR3 coding sequence is TGTGCCAGCAGCTTGGACAGGGCGGGGACAGATACGCAGTATTTT. Translation: CASSLDRAGTDTQYF.

The gene calls are TRBV5-4 and TRBJ2-1; D perhaps matches TRBD2 (5 bases). The germline V gene has CDR1 SGHNT and CDR2 YYREEE (reference sequence). The CDR3 is 15 amino acids. Trimming took off 5 bases at V and 1 base at J, with 13 bases between the two ends. The CDR3 nucleotides read TGTGCCAGCAGGCGCGCGGGCGGATCCTACAATGAGCAGTTCTTC. It is translated as CASRRAGGSYNEQFF.

This chain's CDR3 is CASLTYGLAGGWNEQFF. The CDR3 DNA sequence: TGTGCCAGCCTCACCTACGGACTAGCGGGAGGGTGGAATGAGCAGTTCTTC. The rearrangement uses TRBV2 and TRBJ2-1, with 15 bases aligning to TRBD2. The germline V gene has CDR1 SNHLY and CDR2 FYNNEI. V dropped 8 bases and J dropped 7; count of bases not matched to a gene: 12. This CDR3 is built from 17 residues.

The CDR3 DNA is TGTGCCATCTCTCCCAGCGGGAGCGACCAAGAGACCCAGTACTTC. Residues: CAISPSGSDQETQYF. The chain is built from TRBV10-3 and TRBJ2-5, with 8 nucleotides matching TRBD2. This CDR3 comprises 15 residues. V shed 8 bases, J shed 0 bases, and the junction held 8 bases outside the gene matches. Germline loops: CDR1 ENHRY, CDR2 SYGVKD.

This chain uses TRBV28 with TRBJ2-1; 11 bases agree with TRBD2. The germline gives CDR1 MDHEN, CDR2 SYDVKM. The CDR3 spans 15 residues. V trimming: 5 bases; J trimming: 1 base; junction bases outside the gene matches: 1. This CDR3 reads CASSPSGRSYNEQFF. The CDR3, as DNA: TGTGCCAGCAGTCCTAGCGGGAGGTCCTACAATGAGCAGTTCTTC.

The chain recombines TRBV18 with TRBJ1-1; D not resolved. Trimming cost V 3 bases and J 5 bases, with 10 bases left between them. The V gene's germline CDR1 is KGHSH and CDR2 LQKENI. CDR3 length: 13 residues. CDR3 in amino acids: CASSPRAETEAFF. CDR3 sequence (DNA): TGTGCCAGCTCACCGAGGGCAGAGACTGAAGCTTTCTTT.

CDR3: CASSLGSRGQETQYF. As DNA, the CDR3 is TGTGCCAGCAGCTTAGGATCCAGGGGGCAAGAGACCCAGTACTTC. The chain recombines TRBV7-9 with TRBJ2-5, with TRBD1 matching 7 bases. CDR3 length: 15 residues. J was trimmed by 2 bases and V by 1 base; bases with no gene match: 4. Germline V gene data show CDR1 as SEHNR and CDR2 as FQNEAQ (reference sequence).

The chain links TRBV10-3 to TRBJ1-4; 7 bases line up with TRBD1. This CDR3 region has 14 residues. Germline V gene lookup returns CDR1 ENHRY and CDR2 SYGVKD. V was pared by 10 bases and J by 5 bases, with 10 bases of the junction left unmatched. The CDR3 loop reads CATCPGQRNEKLFF. The DNA of the CDR3 is TGTGCCACCTGTCCGGGACAGAGAAATGAAAAACTGTTTTTT.

This chain uses TRBV28 with TRBJ2-3, with a weak D call TRBD2 (5 bases). The CDR3 has 13 residues. CDR1 and CDR2 from the germline V gene are MDHEN and SYDVKM. Trimming cost V 7 bases and J 2 bases, with 10 bases left between them. The CDR3 region is CASIHGNTDTQYF. In DNA form, the CDR3 reads TGTGCCAGCATTCACGGGAACACAGATACGCAGTATTTT.

The rearrangement links TRBV19 to TRBJ2-1; 8 bases are shared with TRBD2. In germline, CDR1 is LNHDA, CDR2 SQIVND (reference sequence). The V and J ends lost 0 bases and 7 bases, in that order; junction bases with no gene match: 11. The CDR3 runs 17 residues. The CDR3 protein is CASSIDPGLGARNEQFF. CDR3 bases: TGTGCCAGTAGTATAGATCCGGGACTAGGAGCGAGGAATGAGCAGTTCTTC.

The rearrangement links TRBV5-1 to TRBJ1-2; a weak D match, TRBD1 (5 bases). The CDR3 sequence is 15 residues long. The ends were cut back, 4 bases at V and 6 bases at J, with 19 bases in the middle. The germline V gene has CDR1 SGHRS and CDR2 YFSETQ. The DNA for the CDR3 is TGCGCCAGCAGCCCGTCTGGTGGGGCGCAGGATGGCTACACCTTC. Its protein is CASSPSGGAQDGYTF.

This chain links TRBV18 with TRBJ1-2; 7 nucleotides line up with TRBD1. V trimming: 1 base; J trimming: 0 bases; junction bases outside the gene matches: 5. This CDR3 has 16 residues. From germline, CDR1 is KGHSH and CDR2 LQKENI. The CDR3 coding sequence is TGTGCCAGCTCACCACTCGGGACAGCAACTAACTATGGCTACACCTTC. Translation gives CASSPLGTATNYGYTF.

The V and J genes are TRBV18 and TRBJ2-7; 7 bases fit TRBD1. Germline assignment: CDR1 KGHSH and CDR2 LQKENI. Losses at the gene ends were 4 bases for V and 0 bases for J; bases not matched to a gene: 6. The CDR3 extends over 15 amino acids. CDR3 in amino acids: CASSRTGVYSYEQYF. CDR3 in DNA: TGTGCCAGCTCACGAACAGGGGTTTACTCCTACGAGCAGTACTTC.

V gene TRBV7-2 combines with J gene TRBJ2-1; 10 bases align to TRBD2. Germline CDR1 is SGHTA and CDR2 is FQGNSA. V lost 1 base and J lost 4; bases outside the gene matches: 4. CDR3 length: 16 amino acids. CDR3 DNA sequence: TGTGCCAGCAGCTTAGAGGTAGCGGGAGGTTACAATGAGCAGTTCTTC. This sequence encodes CASSLEVAGGYNEQFF.

This chain joins TRBV19 and TRBJ2-1, with 11 bases lining up with TRBD1. The germline V gene has CDR1 LNHDA and CDR2 SQIVND (reference sequence). V lost 6 bases to trimming and J lost 4 bases; unmatched junction nucleotides: 8. The length of the CDR3 is 16 residues. This CDR3 is CASRPRTGGGYNEQFF. CDR3 coding DNA: TGTGCCAGTAGGCCCAGGACAGGGGGCGGGTACAATGAGCAGTTCTTC.

The chain uses TRBV6-5 and TRBJ1-2; 8 bases align to TRBD1. The germline CDR1 and CDR2 sequences are MNHEY and SVGAGI. The CDR3 length is 15 residues. J was trimmed by 2 bases and V by 0 bases; bases with no gene match: 2. Here the CDR3 DNA reads TGTGCCAGCAGTTACTCGAGGACAGGGAACTATGGCTACACCTTC. This gives the protein CASSYSRTGNYGYTF.

The chain employs TRBV5-5 and TRBJ1-2; 7 bases match TRBD1. V was clipped by 3 bases and J by 4 bases; unmatched bases: 12. The CDR3 is made up of 16 amino acids. Germline lookup yields CDR1 SGHKS and CDR2 YYEKEE (reference sequence). The CDR3 region is CASSSQGGSPSYGYTF. CDR3 sequence (DNA): TGTGCCAGCAGCTCTCAAGGGGGCTCTCCCTCCTATGGCTACACCTTC.

The genes are TRBV20-1 and TRBJ2-3; D gene ambiguous. The CDR3 covers 13 residues. Germline V gene data show CDR1 as DFQATT and CDR2 as SNEGSKA (reference sequence). Trimming stripped 3 bases from V and 0 bases from J, with 7 bases between. The CDR3 loop reads CSASGESTDTQYF. The CDR3, as DNA: TGCAGTGCTAGTGGCGAGAGCACAGATACGCAGTATTTT.

The chain couples TRBV9 to TRBJ2-1; D may be TRBD2 (6 bases). Trimming removed 4 bases from V and 2 bases from J, with 10 bases in between. CDR1 and CDR2 from the germline V gene are SGDLS and YYNGEE. This CDR3 is 14 amino acids long. Here the CDR3 DNA reads TGTGCCAGCAGCACGCGGACTACCTACAATGAGCAGTTCTTC. Amino acid sequence: CASSTRTTYNEQFF.

This chain uses TRBV19 with TRBJ2-7; no clear D. Germline V CDR1 and CDR2: LNHDA, SQIVND (reference sequence). The CDR3 has 12 residues. Trimming removed 5 bases from V and 2 bases from J, with 7 bases in between. The CDR3 spells CASSAWPYEQYF. CDR3 nucleotide sequence: TGTGCCAGTAGTGCCTGGCCCTACGAGCAGTACTTC.

The genes are TRBV21-1 and TRBJ1-5. TRBV21-1 is annotated as a pseudogene. The CDR3 loop spans 14 amino acids. CDR3 coding DNA: TGTGCCAGCTCCCCCTCGGGAAGCAATCAGCCCCAGCATTTT. It encodes CASSPSGSNQPQHF.